The clone carrying this TCR beta chain has at least ten counts. MiXCR was run by TCRdb on the 5' RACE reads, yielding one entry per CDR3 protein. The table records over 30,000 distinct CDR3 sequences, roughly 5.7% of them present only once. CDR3 length: 12 amino acids. The V end lost 6 bases, the J end lost 5 bases, and 10 bases lay between the germline ends. Germline V gene lookup returns CDR1 SGHAT and CDR2 FQNNGV. This specimen comes from a study of early T cells in non-severe SARS-CoV-2 infection. Study-level information: RNA in bulk from unsorted whole blood was sequenced, and chains were unpaired.

The TCR sequence derives from an adult who was a healthcare worker with PCR-confirmed SARS-CoV-2 infection or an uninfected control (not recorded which). The chain is built from TRBV11-2 and TRBJ2-5; a possible D gene is TRBD2 (5 bases). Sequencing was done on a sample of whole blood. CDR3 DNA: TGTGCCAGCAGTCTCGGGAAGGAGACCCAGTACTTC. Its protein is CASSLGKETQYF.